These T cell receptor beta chains were read from a single sample in a study of monozygotic twins with inflammatory bowel disease. With the 5' RACE reads reprocessed, TCRdb shows one record per CDR3 protein and no DNA. This table holds 400,000 or so distinct CDR3 sequences. Sequencing input: blood. The receptors come from a human donor with ulcerative colitis or Crohn's disease, or a healthy co-twin of an affected twin (not recorded which). Each CDR3 is given with its conserved first and last residue.

V gene	CDR3 length	J gene	CDR3 protein
TRBV2	13	TRBJ1-4	CASTRGFAEKLFF
TRBV20-1	18	TRBJ2-3	CSARGGGTSGGRTDTQYF
TRBV6-5	16	TRBJ1-2	CASSYSGRGNNYGYTF
TRBV7-9	17	TRBJ2-6	CASSLPGGVFGANVLTF
TRBV19	12	TRBJ2-7	CASSMQGNEQYF
TRBV6-1	16	TRBJ2-1	CASSLAGGLNYNEQFF
TRBV7-2	15	TRBJ2-7	CASSLGRVSQHEQYF
TRBV20-1	15	TRBJ2-1	CSASPGTGNYNEQFF
TRBV5-1	17	TRBJ1-6	CASSGRDSAIGNSPLHF
TRBV5-1	14	TRBJ2-2	CASSLGGITGELFF
TRBV20-1	16	TRBJ2-3	CSAPRRLAGVSDTQYF
TRBV6-5	12	TRBJ2-7	CASRGSTYEQYF
TRBV5-5	17	TRBJ2-1	CASSFWGGTGAYNEQFF
TRBV7-8	13	TRBJ2-1	CASSTLGSNEQFF
TRBV7-3	14	TRBJ2-5	CASSPNGLLGTQYF
TRBV5-1	14	TRBJ1-1	CASSPGQEYTEAFF
TRBV6-5	15	TRBJ2-1	CASSYGRHSYNEQFF
TRBV7-6	18	TRBJ2-1	CASRWEPGLAGGPDEQFF
TRBV5-1	14	TRBJ2-2	CASSLGAGAGELFF
TRBV25-1	14	TRBJ1-1	CASSESTLHPEAFF
TRBV3-1	14	TRBJ1-2	CASSPGQVNYGYTF
TRBV5-1	14	TRBJ1-1	CASSLGQQNTEAFF
TRBV5-1	14	TRBJ1-1	CASSLYRLNTEAFF
TRBV7-9	13	TRBJ2-1	CASSLYGSNEQFF
TRBV20-1	16	TRBJ1-5	CSARDRGQGIGQPQHF
TRBV6-2/TRBV6-3	12	TRBJ1-1	CASSPRGPEAFF
TRBV27	15	TRBJ1-5	CASTPLGGGNQPQHF